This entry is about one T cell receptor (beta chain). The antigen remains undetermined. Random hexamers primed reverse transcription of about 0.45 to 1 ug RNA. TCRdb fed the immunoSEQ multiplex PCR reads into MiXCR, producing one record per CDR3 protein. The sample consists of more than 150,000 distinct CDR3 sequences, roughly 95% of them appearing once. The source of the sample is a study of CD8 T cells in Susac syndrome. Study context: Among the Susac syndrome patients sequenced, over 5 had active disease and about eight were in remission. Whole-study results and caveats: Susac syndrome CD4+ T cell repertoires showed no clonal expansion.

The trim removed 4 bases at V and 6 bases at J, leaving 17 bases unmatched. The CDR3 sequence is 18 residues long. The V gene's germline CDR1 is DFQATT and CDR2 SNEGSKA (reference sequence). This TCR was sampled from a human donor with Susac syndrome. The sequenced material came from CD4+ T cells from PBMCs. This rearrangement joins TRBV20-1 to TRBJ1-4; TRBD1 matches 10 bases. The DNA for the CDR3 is TGCAGTGCTAACAATCGTCCCGGGACAGGGGACCGGTATGAAAAACTGTTTTTT. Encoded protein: CSANNRPGTGDRYEKLFF.